This T cell receptor beta chain is from a study of T cells after yellow fever vaccination. Study as a whole: Fractions with few cells were prepared using SMART-Seq v4 Ultra Low Input.

TCRdb reprocessed the 5' RACE reads via MiXCR and lists one record per CDR3 protein. Of just under 600,000 distinct CDR3 sequences listed, 13% are singletons. V lost 10 bases and J 9 bases, leaving 16 bases between the germline ends. CDR3 length: 12 amino acids. Germline assignment: CDR1 MDHEN and CDR2 SYDVKM. This clonotype has just a few counts. The specimen was PBMCs, collected on the day of the yellow fever booster vaccination. The chain employs TRBV28 and TRBJ1-5; D perhaps matches TRBD1 (5 bases). This receptor was identified in a man aged 25 to 45 who received the YFV17D yellow fever vaccine. CDR3 in amino acids: CATSARARPQHF. The CDR3 DNA sequence: TGTGCCACCTCTGCCAGGGCTCGGCCCCAGCATTTT.